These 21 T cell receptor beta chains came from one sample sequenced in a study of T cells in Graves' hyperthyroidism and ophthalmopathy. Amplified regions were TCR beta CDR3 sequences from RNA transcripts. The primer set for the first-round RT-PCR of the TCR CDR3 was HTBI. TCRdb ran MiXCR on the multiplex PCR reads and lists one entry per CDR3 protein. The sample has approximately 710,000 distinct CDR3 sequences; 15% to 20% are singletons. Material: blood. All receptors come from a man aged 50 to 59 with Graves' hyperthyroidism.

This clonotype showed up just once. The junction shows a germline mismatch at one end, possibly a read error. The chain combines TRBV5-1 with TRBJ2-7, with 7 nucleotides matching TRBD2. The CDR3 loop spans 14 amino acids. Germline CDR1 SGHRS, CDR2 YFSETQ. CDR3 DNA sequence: TGTGCCAGCAGCTACGTTCGACTAGCTCGGGAGCAGTACTTC. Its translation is CASSYVRLAREQYF.

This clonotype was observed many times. CDR3 in amino acids: CASSVGGQGSGQPQHF. The CDR3 DNA reads TGTGCCAGCAGTGTTGGGGGACAGGGGTCGGGGCAGCCCCAGCATTTT. V and J are TRBV2 and TRBJ1-5; TRBD1 aligns across 10 bases. With V trimmed by 4 bases and J by 7 bases, 10 bases remained unmatched. CDR1 is SNHLY and CDR2 is FYNNEI in the germline V gene. The CDR3 extends over 16 amino acids.

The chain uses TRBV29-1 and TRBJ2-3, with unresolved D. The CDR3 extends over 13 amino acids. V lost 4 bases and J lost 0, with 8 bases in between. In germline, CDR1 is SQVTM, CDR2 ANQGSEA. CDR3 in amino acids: CSVVKDSTDTQYF. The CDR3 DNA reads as TGCAGCGTTGTTAAAGATAGCACAGATACGCAGTATTTT.

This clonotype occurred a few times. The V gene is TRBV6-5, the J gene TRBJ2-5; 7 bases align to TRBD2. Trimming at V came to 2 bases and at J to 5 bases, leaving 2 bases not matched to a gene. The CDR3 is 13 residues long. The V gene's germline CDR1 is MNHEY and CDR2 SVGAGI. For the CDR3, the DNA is TGTGCCAGCAGTTACCGCGGGAGTGAGACCCAGTACTTC. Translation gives CASSYRGSETQYF.

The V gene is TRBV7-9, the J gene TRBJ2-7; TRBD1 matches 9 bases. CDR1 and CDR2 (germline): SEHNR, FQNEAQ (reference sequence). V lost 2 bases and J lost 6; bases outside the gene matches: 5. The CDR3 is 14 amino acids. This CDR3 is CASSLNRGQGEQYF. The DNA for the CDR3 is TGTGCCAGCAGCTTAAACAGGGGGCAAGGCGAGCAGTACTTC.

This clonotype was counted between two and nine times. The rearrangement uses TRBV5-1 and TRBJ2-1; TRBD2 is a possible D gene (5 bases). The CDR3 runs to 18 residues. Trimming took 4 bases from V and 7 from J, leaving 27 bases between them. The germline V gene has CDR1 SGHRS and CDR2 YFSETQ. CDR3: CASSLPLVGRTPDNEQFF. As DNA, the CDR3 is TGCGCCAGCAGCCTACCCCTCGTGGGTCGGACTCCGGATAATGAGCAGTTCTTC.

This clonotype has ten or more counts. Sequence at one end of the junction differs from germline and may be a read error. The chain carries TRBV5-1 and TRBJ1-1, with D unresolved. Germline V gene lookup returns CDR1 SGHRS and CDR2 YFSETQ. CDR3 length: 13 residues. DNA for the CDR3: TGTGCCAGCAGTTACATCGGGGACACTGAAGCTTTCTTT. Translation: CASSYIGDTEAFF. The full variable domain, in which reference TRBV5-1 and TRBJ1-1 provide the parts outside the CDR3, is KAGVTQTPRYLIKTRGQQVTLSCSPISGHRSVSWYQQTPGQGLQFLFEYFSETQRNKGNFPGRFSGRQFSNSRSEMNVSTLELGDSALYLCASSYIGDTEAFFGQGTRLTVV.

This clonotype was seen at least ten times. CDR3 residues: CASSYSGLGGETQYF. DNA of the CDR3: TGTGCCAGCAGTTACTCAGGACTAGGGGGAGAGACCCAGTACTTC. V gene TRBV6-2 or TRBV6-3 combines with J gene TRBJ2-5; possible D gene TRBD2, 7 bases. Trimming removed 0 bases from V and 4 bases from J, with 12 bases in between. The CDR3 has 15 residues. Germline assignment: CDR1 MNHEY and CDR2 SVGEGT.

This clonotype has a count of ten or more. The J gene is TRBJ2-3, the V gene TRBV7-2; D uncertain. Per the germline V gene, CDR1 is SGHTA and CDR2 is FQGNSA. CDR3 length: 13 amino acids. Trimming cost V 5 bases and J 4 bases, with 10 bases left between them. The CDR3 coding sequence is TGTGCCAGCAGCCCCGCCCTGGCAGATACGCAGTATTTT. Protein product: CASSPALADTQYF. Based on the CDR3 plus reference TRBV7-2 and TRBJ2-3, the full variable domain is GAGVSQSPSNKVTEKGKDVELRCDPISGHTALYWYRQSLGQGLEFLIYFQGNSAPDKSGLPSDRFSAERTGGSVSTLTIQRTQQEDSAVYLCASSPALADTQYFGPGTRLTVL.

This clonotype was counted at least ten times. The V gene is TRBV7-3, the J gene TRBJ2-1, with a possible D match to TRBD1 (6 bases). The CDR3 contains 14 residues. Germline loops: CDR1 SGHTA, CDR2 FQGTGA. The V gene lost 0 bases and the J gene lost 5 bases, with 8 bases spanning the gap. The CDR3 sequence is CASSLTGQNNEQFF. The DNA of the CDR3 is TGTGCCAGCAGCTTAACAGGACAGAACAATGAGCAGTTCTTC.

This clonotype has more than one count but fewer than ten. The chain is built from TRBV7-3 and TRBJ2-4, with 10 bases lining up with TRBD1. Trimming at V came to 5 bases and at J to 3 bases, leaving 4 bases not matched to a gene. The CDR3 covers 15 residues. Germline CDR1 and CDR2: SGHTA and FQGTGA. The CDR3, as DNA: TGTGCCAGCAGCCCGGGACAGGGGTACAAAAACATTCAGTACTTC. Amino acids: CASSPGQGYKNIQYF.

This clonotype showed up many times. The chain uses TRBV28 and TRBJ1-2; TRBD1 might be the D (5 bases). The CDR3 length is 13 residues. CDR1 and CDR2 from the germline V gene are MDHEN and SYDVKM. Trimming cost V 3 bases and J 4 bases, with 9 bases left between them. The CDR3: CASSFSRVYGYTF. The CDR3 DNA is TGTGCCAGCAGTTTCTCCAGGGTCTATGGCTACACCTTC.

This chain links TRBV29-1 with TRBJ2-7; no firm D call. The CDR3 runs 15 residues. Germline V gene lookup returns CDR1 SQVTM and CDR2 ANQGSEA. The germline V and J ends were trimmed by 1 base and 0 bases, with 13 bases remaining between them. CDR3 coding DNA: TGCAGCGTTGAAGTAACTTTGAGGAGCTCCTACGAGCAGTACTTC. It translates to CSVEVTLRSSYEQYF.

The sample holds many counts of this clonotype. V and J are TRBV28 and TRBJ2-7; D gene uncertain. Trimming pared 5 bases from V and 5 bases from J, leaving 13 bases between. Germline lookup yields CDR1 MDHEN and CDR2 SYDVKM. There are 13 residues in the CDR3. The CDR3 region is CASSPLEANEQYF. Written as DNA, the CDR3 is TGTGCCAGCAGTCCCCTCGAAGCGAACGAGCAGTACTTC.

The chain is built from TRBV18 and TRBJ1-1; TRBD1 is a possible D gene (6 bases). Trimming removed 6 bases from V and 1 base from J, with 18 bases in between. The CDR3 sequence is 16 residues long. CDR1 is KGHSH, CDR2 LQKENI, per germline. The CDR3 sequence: CASSQGGTGRNTEAFF. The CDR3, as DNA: TGTGCCAGCTCGCAAGGGGGAACGGGTAGGAACACTGAAGCTTTCTTT.

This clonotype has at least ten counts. The CDR3 spells CASSLMPRLNTGELFF. The DNA for the CDR3 is TGTGCCAGCAGCTTAATGCCCAGATTGAACACCGGGGAGCTGTTTTTT. The J gene is TRBJ2-2, the V gene TRBV7-2, with no clear D. Germline V gene lookup returns CDR1 SGHTA and CDR2 FQGNSA. Trimming removed 2 bases at V and 1 base at J, with 11 bases between. The CDR3 runs to 16 residues.

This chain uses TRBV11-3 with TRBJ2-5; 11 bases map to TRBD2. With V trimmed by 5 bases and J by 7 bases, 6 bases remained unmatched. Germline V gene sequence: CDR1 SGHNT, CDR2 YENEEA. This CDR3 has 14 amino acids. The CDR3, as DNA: TGTGCCAGCAGCCCGACTAGCGGGGAGCGGACCCAGTACTTC. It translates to CASSPTSGERTQYF.

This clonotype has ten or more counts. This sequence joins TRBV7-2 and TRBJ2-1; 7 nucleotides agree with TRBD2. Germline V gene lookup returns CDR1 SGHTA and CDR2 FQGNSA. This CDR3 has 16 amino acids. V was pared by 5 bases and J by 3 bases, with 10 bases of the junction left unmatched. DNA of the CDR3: TGTGCCAGCAGCACAAGATCTAGCGGAGGCTACAATGAGCAGTTCTTC. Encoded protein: CASSTRSSGGYNEQFF.

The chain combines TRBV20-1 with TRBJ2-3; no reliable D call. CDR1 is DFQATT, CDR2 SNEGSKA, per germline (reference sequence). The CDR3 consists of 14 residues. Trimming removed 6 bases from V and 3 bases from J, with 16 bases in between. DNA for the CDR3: TGCAGTGCCGAGAAGACCGGCCCTACAGATACGCAGTATTTT. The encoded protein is CSAEKTGPTDTQYF.

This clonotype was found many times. The CDR3 protein is CASSRLGGPGETQYF. Here the CDR3 DNA reads TGTGCCAGCAGCAGATTAGGAGGTCCGGGGGAGACCCAGTACTTC. The chain employs TRBV9 and TRBJ2-5; TRBD2 is a possible D gene (5 bases). Germline V gene data show CDR1 as SGDLS and CDR2 as YYNGEE. The V and J ends lost 4 bases and 5 bases respectively, with 18 bases between them. This CDR3 has 15 amino acids.

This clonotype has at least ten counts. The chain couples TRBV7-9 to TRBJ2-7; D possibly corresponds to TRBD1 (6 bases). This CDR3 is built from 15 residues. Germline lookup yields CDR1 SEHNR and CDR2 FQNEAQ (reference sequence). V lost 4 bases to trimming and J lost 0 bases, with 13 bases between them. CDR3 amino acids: CASSSGQPSSYEQYF. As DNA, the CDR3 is TGTGCCAGCAGCTCCGGACAGCCGAGCTCCTACGAGCAGTACTTC.